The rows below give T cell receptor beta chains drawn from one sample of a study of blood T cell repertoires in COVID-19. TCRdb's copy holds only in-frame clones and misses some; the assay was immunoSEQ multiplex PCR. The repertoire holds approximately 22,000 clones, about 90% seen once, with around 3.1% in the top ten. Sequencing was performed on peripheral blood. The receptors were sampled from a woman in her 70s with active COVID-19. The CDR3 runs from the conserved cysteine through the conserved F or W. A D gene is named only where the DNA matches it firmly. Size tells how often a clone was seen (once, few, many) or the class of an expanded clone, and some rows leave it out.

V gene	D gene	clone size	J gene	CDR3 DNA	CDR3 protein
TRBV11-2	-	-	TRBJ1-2	TGTGCCAGCAGCTTAATTCCAGTTAACTATGGCTACACCTTC	CASSLIPVNYGYTF
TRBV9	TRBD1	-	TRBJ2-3	TGTGCCAGCAGCTCAGGCCGGGACAGGGCTTCAGATACGCAGTATTTT	CASSSGRDRASDTQYF
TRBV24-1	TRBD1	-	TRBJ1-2	TGTGCCACCAGTGACACCGGACAGGGTGACAATGGCTACACCTTC	CATSDTGQGDNGYTF
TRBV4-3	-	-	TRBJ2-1	TGCGCCAGCAAGAGGGGGGAGGGGAATTACAATGAGCAGTTCTTC	CASKRGEGNYNEQFF
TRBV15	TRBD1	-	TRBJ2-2	TGTGCCACCAGCCCTTTCGACAGGGGCCTTACCGGGGAGCTGTTTTTT	CATSPFDRGLTGELFF
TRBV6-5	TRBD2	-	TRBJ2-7	TGTGCCAGCAGTTGGACTAGCGGTTCCTACGAGCAGTACTTC	CASSWTSGSYEQYF
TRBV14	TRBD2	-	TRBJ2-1	TGTGCCAGCAGCCAGCTCTTTTATTGGACTAGCGGGGACAATGAGCAGTTCTTC	CASSQLFYWTSGDNEQFF
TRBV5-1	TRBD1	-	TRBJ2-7	TGCGCCAGCAGCGGAGGGACAGGGGGCCCGTACGAGCAGTACTTC	CASSGGTGGPYEQYF
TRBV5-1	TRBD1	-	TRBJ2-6	TGCGCCAGCAGCTCTTGGACAGGTACTGGGGCCAACGTCCTGACTTTC	CASSSWTGTGANVLTF
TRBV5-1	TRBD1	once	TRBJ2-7	TGCGCCAGCAGCCCCCGGGACAGTTTACAATTTTCTCTCGAGCAGTACTTC	CASSPRDSLQFSLEQYF
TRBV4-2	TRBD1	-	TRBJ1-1	TGTGCCAGCAGCCCAGGGGGCATGAACACTGAAGCTTTCTTT	CASSPGGMNTEAFF
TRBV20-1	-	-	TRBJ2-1	TGCAGTGCTAGTAGGCGGGGAGCCTCTCTAAGCTCCTACAATGAGCAGTTCTTC	CSASRRGASLSSYNEQFF
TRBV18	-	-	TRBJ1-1	TGTGCCAGCTCACCACGGAGGACCAACACTGAAGCTTTCTTT	CASSPRRTNTEAFF
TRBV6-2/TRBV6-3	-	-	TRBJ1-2	TGTGCCAGCAGCCGCTCGCAGGGCTACACCTTC	CASSRSQGYTF
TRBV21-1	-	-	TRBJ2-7	TGTGCCAGCAGTTTGACAGGGGTGCGGTCCTACGAGCAGTACTTC	CASSLTGVRSYEQYF
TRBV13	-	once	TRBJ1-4	TGTGCCAGCAGTTCCGGGACTACTAACGGGGAAAAACTGTTTTTT	CASSSGTTNGEKLFF
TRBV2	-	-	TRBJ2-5	TGTGCCAGCAGACAGCTACAAGAGACCCAGTACTTC	CASRQLQETQYF
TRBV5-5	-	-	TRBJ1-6	TGTGCCAGCAGCTTCATGAGCTCCTATAATTCACCCCTCCACTTT	CASSFMSSYNSPLHF
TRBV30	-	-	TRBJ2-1	TGTGCCTGGAGTCTACTAAATGAGCAGTTCTTC	CAWSLLNEQFF
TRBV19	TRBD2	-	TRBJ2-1	TGTGCCAGCCTGGGAACTAGCGGGAGAGGTGAGCAGTTCTTC	CASLGTSGRGEQFF
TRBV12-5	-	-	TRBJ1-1	TGTGCTAGTGGTGGTACATGGTCGGGGAGAGGCACTGAAGCTTTCTTT	CASGGTWSGRGTEAFF
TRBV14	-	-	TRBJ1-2	TGTGCCAGCAGCCCTCTCGTTGGAGGGGCCATCTATGGCTACACCTTC	CASSPLVGGAIYGYTF
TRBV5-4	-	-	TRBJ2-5	TGTGCCAGCAGCTCACGACAGGCGGGTGAGACCCAGTACTTC	CASSSRQAGETQYF
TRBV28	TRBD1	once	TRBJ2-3	TGTGCCAGCAGTTTGTCACTCAGGGGGGATACGCAGTATTTT	CASSLSLRGDTQYF
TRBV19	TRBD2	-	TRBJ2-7	TGTGCCAGTAGTATAGAACTAGCGGATACCTACGAGCAGTACTTC	CASSIELADTYEQYF
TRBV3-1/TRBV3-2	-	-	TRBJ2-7	TGTGCCAGCAGCCCCCTCCCCTACGAGCAGTACTTC	CASSPLPYEQYF
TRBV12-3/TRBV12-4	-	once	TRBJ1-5	TGTGCCAGCAGACAGGGTAGCAATCAGCCCCAGCATTTT	CASRQGSNQPQHF
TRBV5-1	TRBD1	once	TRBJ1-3	TGCGCCAGCAAAGGGGGCCCCCCTTTAGTTGGAAACACCATATATTTT	CASKGGPPLVGNTIYF
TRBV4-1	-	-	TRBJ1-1	TGCGCCAGCAGCCTGGGCCGGGCCCGGCGGGTCACTGAAGCTTTCTTT	CASSLGRARRVTEAFF
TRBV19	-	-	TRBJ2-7	TGTGCCAGTAGTATACGGGGCGAGCAGTACTTC	CASSIRGEQYF
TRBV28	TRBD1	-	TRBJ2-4	TGTGCCAGCTCTGGTCCCGGGACAGGGACAAAAAACATTCAGTACTTC	CASSGPGTGTKNIQYF
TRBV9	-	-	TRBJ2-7	TGTGCCAGCAGCCCCCGGTACAGCTCCTACGAGCAGTACTTC	CASSPRYSSYEQYF
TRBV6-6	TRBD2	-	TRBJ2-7	TGTGCCAGCAGTAAACTAGCGGGCAGTACTCTTGGAGAGCAGTACTTC	CASSKLAGSTLGEQYF
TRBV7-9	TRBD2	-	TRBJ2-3	TGTGCCAGTCAGCGCGGGAGGGGTAGGGATACGCAGTATTTT	CASQRGRGRDTQYF
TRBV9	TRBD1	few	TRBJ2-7	TGTGCCAGCAGCGTCGGGACAGGGGTTTTCGCTGAGCAGTACTTC	CASSVGTGVFAEQYF
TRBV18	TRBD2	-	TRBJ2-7	TGTGCCAGCTCTCCCTCTAGCGGGAGATACGAGCAGTACTTC	CASSPSSGRYEQYF
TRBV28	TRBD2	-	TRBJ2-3	TGTGCCAGCAGCCTCAAAAGGCGGGAGTGGGGAGATACGCAGTATTTT	CASSLKRREWGDTQYF
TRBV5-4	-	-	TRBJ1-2	TGTGCCAGCAGCTGGATGGAGGGAGGAAACTATGGCTACACCTTC	CASSWMEGGNYGYTF
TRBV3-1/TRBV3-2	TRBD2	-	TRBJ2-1	TGTGCCAGCAGCCAAGTAGCGGGAGGTCTGTGGGGCTCCTACAATGAGCAGTTCTTC	CASSQVAGGLWGSYNEQFF
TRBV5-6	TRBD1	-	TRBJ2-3	TGTGCCAGCAGCGTTCGGGACAGCTTCACAGATACGCAGTATTTT	CASSVRDSFTDTQYF
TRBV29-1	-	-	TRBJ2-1	TGCAGCGTTTTTCACTCGGGTGAGCAGTTCTTC	CSVFHSGEQFF
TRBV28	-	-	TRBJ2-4	TGTGCCAGCAGTTTACCCAACTCGGACACTCATAAAAACATTCAGTACTTC	CASSLPNSDTHKNIQYF
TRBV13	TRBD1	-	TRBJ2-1	TGTGCCAGCAGCCTAACCGGGACAGGGGGCTCGGATGAGCAGTTCTTC	CASSLTGTGGSDEQFF
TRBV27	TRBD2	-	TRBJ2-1	TGTGCCAGCAGTACCCCCCGGACTAGCGGGTCTTACAATGAGCAGTTCTTC	CASSTPRTSGSYNEQFF
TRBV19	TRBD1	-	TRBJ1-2	TGTGCCAGTAGTATGCCCGCCCAGGACAGGGTCTATGGCTACACCTTC	CASSMPAQDRVYGYTF
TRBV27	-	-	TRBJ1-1	TGTGCCAGCAGTTATCGTCGGGGTTTGAACACTGAAGCTTTCTTT	CASSYRRGLNTEAFF
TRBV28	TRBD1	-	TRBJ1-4	TGTGCCAGCAGTTTAGGGACAGGGGGCAGGGGAAAACTGTTTTTT	CASSLGTGGRGKLFF
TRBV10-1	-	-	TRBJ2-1	TGCGCCAGCAGCCTTCTCGAGCACAATGAGCAGTTCTTC	CASSLLEHNEQFF
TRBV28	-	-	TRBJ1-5	TGTGCCAGCAGTTTCTTCTTCGGGAGCAATCAGCCCCAGCATTTT	CASSFFFGSNQPQHF
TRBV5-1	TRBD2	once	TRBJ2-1	TGCGCCAGCAACTCAGGGAATAGCGGGGATGAGCAGTTCTTC	CASNSGNSGDEQFF
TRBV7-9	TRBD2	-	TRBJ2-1	TGTGCCAGCAGCCTAATGGGGGGGAGCTCCTACAATGAGCAGTTCTTC	CASSLMGGSSYNEQFF
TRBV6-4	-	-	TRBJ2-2	TGTGCCAGCAGGAGGGACTTCACCGGGGAGCTGTTTTTT	CASRRDFTGELFF
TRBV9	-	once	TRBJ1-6	TGTGCCAGCAGCGCCAGGGGAAGCTCCTATAATTCACCCCTCCACTTT	CASSARGSSYNSPLHF
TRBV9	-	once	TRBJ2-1	TGTGCCAGCAGCCGCGGGGAGGCTTCACACAATGAGCAGTTCTTC	CASSRGEASHNEQFF
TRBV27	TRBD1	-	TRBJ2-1	TGTGCCAGCAGTTTACGAAACCCAGGGACAGGGTTTGACAATGAGCAGTTCTTC	CASSLRNPGTGFDNEQFF
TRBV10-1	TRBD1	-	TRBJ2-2	TGCGCCAGCAGTGAGGGGACAGACACCGGGGAGCTGTTTTTT	CASSEGTDTGELFF
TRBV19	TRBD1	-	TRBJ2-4	TGTGCCAGTAGTAACGGGGACAGGGCCAAAAACATTCAGTACTTC	CASSNGDRAKNIQYF
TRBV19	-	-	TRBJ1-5	TGTGCCAGTAGTACCCGAGAGAATCAGCCCCAGCATTTT	CASSTRENQPQHF